Here is one T cell receptor beta chain with its context. The sample is drawn from a study of blood T cell repertoires in COVID-19. Whole-study context: Acute and convalescent COVID-19 specimens originated in the United States, Italy and Spain. PBMCs, B-cell-depleted T cells, or T cells provided the cDNA or gDNA that made up the material.

The germline V gene has CDR1 LGHNA and CDR2 YNFKEQ. Deletions cut 6 bases from V and 11 bases from J, with 16 bases between. There are 12 residues in the CDR3. Study processing details: For nucleated cells, counts were estimated from reference gene primer amplification. TCRdb keeps only in-frame clones here, not all; method: immunoSEQ multiplex PCR. V and J calls and clone size follow that table, whereas D and trimming were derived from the DNA. The repertoire holds roughly 55,000 clones, with around 84% as singletons. The origin of this receptor is an older man with active COVID-19. The chain joins TRBV4-2 to TRBJ1-1, with no clear D. The sequenced sample was peripheral blood. CDR3 bases: TGTGCCAGCAGAACTTCTGAGCGGGAGGCTTTCTTT. This encodes CASRTSEREAFF.